A selection of T cell receptor beta chains follows, all from one sample in a study of blood T cell repertoires in COVID-19. Data came from immunoSEQ multiplex PCR; TCRdb stores just in-frame clones and leaves some out. The repertoire holds more than 200,000 clones, with around 78% as singletons. Input material: peripheral blood. Every receptor here comes from an older woman with active or convalescent COVID-19. CDR3s include the opening cysteine and the closing phenylalanine or tryptophan. D genes are given only for firm matches. A clone size is listed for some rows: how often the clone was seen (once, few, many), or a class if it is expanded.

>TRBV2|.|.|TRBJ1-1
CASSEMDGTPDLAFF
TGTGCCAGCAGTGAAATGGATGGGACACCAGATCTCGCTTTCTTT
>TRBV7-9|TRBD2|once|TRBJ2-3
CASSPKGSGGPTDTQYF
TGTGCCAGCAGCCCTAAAGGGAGCGGGGGCCCCACAGATACGCAGTATTTT
>TRBV18|.|.|TRBJ1-2
CASSEGDGYGYTF
TGTGCCAGCTCAGAAGGGGATGGCTATGGCTACACCTTC
>TRBV7-8|.|.|TRBJ1-3
CASSLGSSGNTIYF
TGTGCCAGCAGCTTAGGTAGCTCTGGAAACACCATATATTTT
>TRBV10-1|TRBD1|.|TRBJ2-1
CASSETGGSYNEQFF
TGCGCCAGCAGTGAGACAGGGGGATCCTACAATGAGCAGTTCTTC
>TRBV6-1|.|.|TRBJ2-7
CASSEYRVYEQYF
TGTGCCAGCAGTGAATATCGGGTCTACGAGCAGTACTTC
>TRBV12-3/TRBV12-4|.|.|TRBJ1-4
CASRAGGVEKLFF
TGTGCCAGCAGGGCTGGGGGGGTGGAAAAACTGTTTTTT
>TRBV30|.|.|TRBJ1-1
CAWSPRVWTEAFF
TGTGCCTGGAGTCCCCGGGTCTGGACTGAAGCTTTCTTT
>TRBV7-9|TRBD2|.|TRBJ2-1
CASSSWTSGRAGVEQFF
TGTGCCAGCAGCTCCTGGACTAGCGGGAGGGCCGGCGTAGAGCAGTTCTTC
>TRBV7-2|.|.|TRBJ1-2
CASRTGNYGYTF
TGTGCCAGCCGCACAGGGAACTATGGCTACACCTTC
>TRBV5-4|TRBD2|.|TRBJ2-5
CASRPGTSGSQETQYF
TGTGCCAGCAGGCCTGGGACTAGCGGGAGCCAAGAGACCCAGTACTTC
>TRBV6-5|TRBD2|.|TRBJ2-2
CASRGLAQTGELFF
TGTGCCAGCAGGGGACTAGCCCAAACCGGGGAGCTGTTTTTT
>TRBV5-1|TRBD1|.|TRBJ1-2
CASSLGTGGAYGYTF
TGCGCCAGCAGCTTGGGGACAGGGGGCGCCTATGGCTACACCTTC
>TRBV5-1|TRBD1|.|TRBJ2-5
CASSRTGTVEETQYF
TGCGCCAGCAGCAGGACCGGGACAGTTGAAGAGACCCAGTACTTC
>TRBV5-5|TRBD1|.|TRBJ1-1
CASSLAQGMNTEAFF
TGTGCCAGCAGCTTGGCACAGGGGATGAACACTGAAGCTTTCTTT
>TRBV27|.|.|TRBJ1-5
CASSWTANSNQPQHF
TGTGCCAGCAGTTGGACAGCTAATAGCAATCAGCCCCAGCATTTT
>TRBV19|TRBD1|.|TRBJ1-1
CASSIGVWETGATEAFF
TGTGCCAGTAGTATTGGGGTTTGGGAGACAGGGGCCACTGAAGCTTTCTTT
>TRBV28|.|.|TRBJ2-1
CASSLNNEQFF
TGTGCCAGCAGCCTTAACAATGAGCAGTTCTTC
>TRBV9|TRBD1|.|TRBJ2-5
CASSVAGGGETQYF
TGTGCCAGCAGCGTAGCAGGGGGTGGGGAGACCCAGTACTTC
>TRBV19|TRBD1|.|TRBJ2-1
CASSVTGGPEQFF
TGTGCCAGTAGTGTAACAGGGGGCCCTGAGCAGTTCTTC
>TRBV4-1|.|many|TRBJ2-7
CASSHRGPVSQYEQYF
TGCGCCAGCAGCCATCGAGGGCCCGTTTCCCAATACGAGCAGTACTTC
>TRBV7-9|TRBD2|.|TRBJ2-1
CASSLGALAGVGEQFF
TGTGCCAGCAGCTTAGGGGCACTAGCGGGAGTGGGTGAGCAGTTCTTC
>TRBV7-8|TRBD1|.|TRBJ2-1
CASSPRDSIYNEQFF
TGTGCCAGCAGCCCCAGGGACAGTATTTACAATGAGCAGTTCTTC
>TRBV27|TRBD2|.|TRBJ2-1
CASSLRASGYNEQFF
TGTGCCAGCAGTTTAAGGGCTAGCGGATACAATGAGCAGTTCTTC
>TRBV7-3|TRBD2|.|TRBJ2-1
CASSLRLAGGRRSSYNEQFF
TGTGCCAGCAGCTTGCGACTAGCGGGGGGCCGGAGGAGCTCCTACAATGAGCAGTTCTTC
>TRBV5-1|.|.|TRBJ1-1
CASSTQGDTEAFF
TGCGCCAGCAGCACACAGGGAGACACTGAAGCTTTCTTT
>TRBV5-6|.|.|TRBJ1-1
CASSLPGGTEAFF
TGTGCCAGCAGCTTACCGGGAGGCACTGAAGCTTTCTTT
>TRBV10-3|TRBD2|once|TRBJ2-1
CAIKSLGRGGTYNEQFF
TGTGCCATCAAATCGTTAGGGCGGGGAGGGACCTACAATGAGCAGTTCTTC
>TRBV2|.|.|TRBJ2-2
CASSRNRNTGELFF
TGTGCCAGCAGTCGAAACAGAAACACCGGGGAGCTGTTTTTT
>TRBV9|TRBD2|.|TRBJ2-1
CASSVVGKASGSSYNEQFF
TGTGCCAGCAGCGTAGTAGGGAAGGCTAGCGGGAGCTCCTACAATGAGCAGTTCTTC
>TRBV19|TRBD1|.|TRBJ2-1
CASSDYWDSNNEQFF
TGTGCCAGTAGTGACTACTGGGACAGCAACAATGAGCAGTTCTTC
>TRBV7-2|.|few|TRBJ2-3
CASSLFPTSTDTQYF
TGTGCCAGCAGCTTATTTCCGACTAGCACAGATACGCAGTATTTT
>TRBV19|.|.|TRBJ2-3
CASSIPRSSADTQYF
TGTGCCAGTAGTATCCCTCGCTCGAGCGCAGATACGCAGTATTTT
>TRBV5-1|.|.|TRBJ1-6
CASSLGTVDNSPLHF
TGCGCCAGCAGCTTGGGAACAGTTGACAATTCACCCCTCCACTTT
>TRBV29-1|TRBD2|.|TRBJ2-3
CSVEGVAGGGTDTQYF
TGCAGCGTTGAAGGGGTAGCGGGGGGAGGGACAGATACGCAGTATTTT
>TRBV5-1|.|.|TRBJ2-1
CASSLVLGALGNEQFF
TGCGCCAGCAGCTTGGTTCTGGGGGCGCTCGGCAATGAGCAGTTCTTC
>TRBV7-9|.|.|TRBJ1-2
CASSLADRDGYTF
TGTGCCAGCAGCTTAGCAGATCGGGATGGCTACACCTTC
>TRBV6-6|.|.|TRBJ1-6
CASSYSKGADNSPLHF
TGTGCCAGCAGTTACTCGAAAGGGGCAGATAATTCACCCCTCCACTTT
>TRBV11-3|.|.|TRBJ2-1
CASSFGAAGRGEQFF
TGTGCCAGCAGCTTTGGGGCGGCGGGACGGGGTGAGCAGTTCTTC